The 5 T cell receptor beta chains presented below share a single source sample, sequenced in a study of T-cell memory formation after mild COVID-19 (TCRdb year 2021). The library was built by means of 5' RACE. The instrument was an Illumina NovaSeq 6000. The public reads were reanalyzed by TCRdb: fastp trimming at Q25, MiXCR alignment, in-frame beta chains only. Rows are combined by CDR3 protein, so each entry shows the most common genes and DNA. The sample table lists tens of thousands of distinct CDR3 sequences, less than 9.5% of them with a count of one. About 1% of the sample is held by the ten biggest clonotypes. The sample was PBMCs or a T cell subset sorted from them (not recorded which). Receptors were obtained from a man younger than 35 who had mild COVID-19 (a few samples of this study predate the infection). The sample titles of this study are shuffled in the database, so cell type and time point are left out; the donor was told from shared clones.

This clonotype was counted ten times or more. V is TRBV20-1 and J is TRBJ2-7; 7 positions match TRBD2. Germline loops: CDR1 DFQATT, CDR2 SNEGSKA (reference sequence). J was trimmed by 2 bases and V by 3 bases; bases with no gene match: 4. This CDR3 region has 13 residues. The CDR3 sequence is CSARPSGPYEQYF. The CDR3 coding sequence is TGCAGTGCTAGGCCTAGCGGCCCCTACGAGCAGTACTTC.

This clonotype appeared many times. The chain has TRBV5-1 and TRBJ2-2; D remains ambiguous. CDR1 is SGHRS, CDR2 YFSETQ, per germline. V lost 1 base to trimming and J lost 5 bases, with 15 bases between them. CDR3 length equals 16 residues. The CDR3 protein is CASSLFREAGTGELFF. CDR3 DNA sequence: TGCGCCAGCAGCTTGTTCCGAGAAGCCGGGACCGGGGAGCTGTTTTTT. Complete variable domain (other parts from reference TRBV5-1 and TRBJ2-2): KAGVTQTPRYLIKTRGQQVTLSCSPISGHRSVSWYQQTPGQGLQFLFEYFSETQRNKGNFPGRFSGRQFSNSRSEMNVSTLELGDSALYLCASSLFREAGTGELFFGEGSRLTVL.

This clonotype was detected only a few times. The chain is built from TRBV9 and TRBJ2-5, with TRBD1 identical over 7 bases. J lost 0 bases, V lost 3 bases, and 8 bases had no gene match. Germline CDR1 and CDR2: SGDLS and YYNGEE. The CDR3 sequence is 16 residues long. CDR3 in DNA: TGTGCCAGCAGCGCCTCGGGACAGTGGTACCAAGAGACCCAGTACTTC. Protein: CASSASGQWYQETQYF.

This clonotype turned up a few times. The chain joins TRBV11-2 to TRBJ2-1, with 7 bases aligning to TRBD1. Germline CDR1 reads SGHAT; CDR2 reads FQNNGV. The CDR3 contains 16 residues. Trimming cost V 4 bases and J 5 bases; bases outside gene matches: 11. The CDR3 DNA reads as TGTGCCAGCAGCTCTTATCCGACAGGGTGGGACAATGAGCAGTTCTTC. It specifies CASSSYPTGWDNEQFF.

This clonotype was observed a handful of times. J is TRBJ1-5 and V is TRBV6-2 or TRBV6-3, with D unclear. The CDR3 runs 13 residues. Trimming removed 10 bases at V and 0 bases at J, with 10 bases between. CDR1 MNHEY and CDR2 SVGEGT come from the germline V gene. CDR3 coding DNA: TGTGCCACCCGGGGAGATAGCAATCAGCCCCAGCATTTT. It translates to CATRGDSNQPQHF.